Listed here are 20 T cell receptor beta chains from one sample, sequenced in a study of blood T cell repertoires in COVID-19. TCRdb's copy holds only in-frame clones and misses some; the assay was immunoSEQ multiplex PCR. This table has 30,000 to 45,000 clones, roughly four fifths appearing once. Sequencing input: peripheral blood. These receptors were obtained from a human donor in a cohort sampled during active or convalescent COVID-19. The donor label of this sample is uncertain.

The chain recombines TRBV30 with TRBJ2-7; D perhaps matches TRBD1 (6 bases). Germline-derived CDR1 and CDR2 are GTSNPN and SVGIG (reference sequence). V dropped 0 bases and J dropped 2 bases, with 11 bases sitting between them. CDR3 length: 14 amino acids. Written as DNA, the CDR3 is TGTGCCTGGAGTGTATGGGACAAAACCTACGAGCAGTACTTC. Protein: CAWSVWDKTYEQYF.

V is TRBV7-3 and J is TRBJ2-3, with 13 positions matching TRBD2. V lost 5 bases and J lost 1; bases outside the gene matches: 6. Looked up from germline, CDR1 is SGHTA and CDR2 is FQGTGA. This CDR3 is 17 amino acids long. CDR3 coding DNA: TGTGCCAGCAGCCGGACTAGCGGGAGTCGTGGCACAGATACGCAGTATTTT. This encodes CASSRTSGSRGTDTQYF.

The chain joins TRBV7-2 to TRBJ1-1; D unclear. Looked up from germline, CDR1 is SGHTA and CDR2 is FQGNSA. V was clipped by 2 bases and J by 4 bases, with 14 bases between them. The CDR3 contains 15 residues. The CDR3: CASSLFASEGTEAFF. In nucleotides, the CDR3 is TGTGCCAGCAGCTTATTCGCTTCTGAGGGCACTGAAGCTTTCTTT.

The chain links TRBV7-2 to TRBJ2-7; the D gene is possibly TRBD2 (6 bases). This CDR3 has 13 residues. The V end lost 5 bases, the J end lost 3 bases, and 11 bases lay between the germline ends. Per the germline V gene, CDR1 is SGHTA and CDR2 is FQGNSA. The DNA of the CDR3 is TGTGCCAGCAGCCCGGGACTTTACTACGAGCAGTACTTC. This gives the protein CASSPGLYYEQYF.

The chain uses TRBV4-3 and TRBJ2-7, with TRBD2 matching over 10 bases. J lost 2 bases, V lost 1 base, and 2 bases had no gene match. The germline CDR1 and CDR2 sequences are LGHNA and YSLEER. This CDR3 contains 15 residues. The CDR3 DNA follows: TGCGCCAGCAGCCAAGGGACTAGCGGTCCCTACGAGCAGTACTTC. Translating it yields CASSQGTSGPYEQYF.

The genes are TRBV9 and TRBJ1-2, with 9 nucleotides matching TRBD1. Germline V gives CDR1 SGDLS, CDR2 YYNGEE. The V segment lost 3 bases and the J segment 5 bases; nucleotides outside the gene matches: 14. The CDR3 totals 17 residues. The CDR3 DNA reads TGTGCCAGCAGCGGGCGAACAGGGGGCGGCAATAGATATGGCTACACCTTC. Residues: CASSGRTGGGNRYGYTF.

The CDR3 spells CAIEGAGANVLTF. The CDR3 DNA follows: TGTGCCATTGAGGGGGCTGGGGCCAACGTCCTGACTTTC. The chain links TRBV10-3 to TRBJ2-6; tentative D call: TRBD1 (6 bases). The CDR3 extends over 13 amino acids. V gave up 9 bases and J gave up 2 bases, with 8 bases separating them. From germline, CDR1 is ENHRY and CDR2 SYGVKD.

The chain carries TRBV6-5 and TRBJ1-5, with a weak D call TRBD1 (6 bases). CDR3 length equals 14 residues. CDR1 and CDR2 from the germline V gene are MNHEY and SVGAGI. V lost 8 bases, J lost 0 bases, and 11 bases lay in between. This CDR3 reads CASGDNLSNQPQHF. The CDR3 DNA follows: TGTGCCAGCGGGGACAACCTTAGCAATCAGCCCCAGCATTTT.

The genes are TRBV6-2 or TRBV6-3 and TRBJ1-5, with D unresolved. Trimming left V 6 bases short and J 9 bases short, with 15 bases between. The CDR3 extends over 13 amino acids. Germline V lookup: CDR1 MNHEY, CDR2 SVGEGT. CDR3 sequence: CASSRTETPPQHF. The CDR3 coding sequence is TGTGCCAGCAGCCGCACAGAGACGCCGCCCCAGCATTTT.

The gene calls are TRBV2 and TRBJ2-2, with 7 bases that match TRBD1. V shed 3 bases and J 4 bases; nucleotides not matched to a gene: 5. In germline, CDR1 is SNHLY, CDR2 FYNNEI. The CDR3 length is 15 residues. The CDR3 protein is CASSEGQRFTGELFF. The CDR3 DNA reads TGTGCCAGCAGTGAGGGACAGAGATTCACCGGGGAGCTGTTTTTT.

V is TRBV9 and J is TRBJ2-3, with D unclear. The CDR3 has 12 residues. Germline V gene sequence: CDR1 SGDLS, CDR2 YYNGEE. V shed 3 bases and J shed 4 bases, with 6 bases lying between them. The CDR3 loop reads CASSATPDTQYF. DNA for the CDR3: TGTGCCAGCAGCGCTACCCCAGATACGCAGTATTTT.

The rearrangement joins TRBV6-5 to TRBJ2-7; the match to TRBD2 covers 7 bases. The CDR3 is made up of 14 amino acids. Germline CDR1 and CDR2: MNHEY and SVGAGI. With 7 bases clipped from V and 4 bases from J, the junction kept 10 bases outside the gene matches. The CDR3 loop is CASTPEAGRYEQYF. The CDR3 nucleotides are TGTGCCAGCACCCCGGAAGCGGGACGATACGAGCAGTACTTC.

The chain is built from TRBV3-1 (or the pseudogene TRBV3-2) and TRBJ1-1, with D unclear. The CDR3 sequence is 18 residues long. Looked up from germline, CDR1 is LGHDT and CDR2 is YNNKEL (reference sequence). Trimming removed 0 bases at V and 6 bases at J, with 23 bases between. CDR3 sequence (DNA): TGTGCCAGCAGCCAAGATTTTTTTCTCGGTCTGGGGAGACCTGAAGCTTTCTTT. Its translation is CASSQDFFLGLGRPEAFF.

CDR3 nucleotides: TGTGCCAGCAGTCGGGACAGACAAGAGACCCAGTACTTC. The encoded protein is CASSRDRQETQYF. The rearrangement joins TRBV6-5 to TRBJ2-5; 7 nucleotides line up with TRBD1. The trim removed 5 bases at V and 2 bases at J, leaving 2 bases unmatched. Germline V gene sequence: CDR1 MNHEY, CDR2 SVGAGI. The CDR3 covers 13 residues.

CDR3 sequence (DNA): TGTGCCAGCAGCCATTCATTGGGCGGGGACTACAATGAGCAGTTCTTC. Translation gives CASSHSLGGDYNEQFF. V usage is TRBV4-2 and J usage is TRBJ2-1, with D maybe TRBD2 (6 bases). Trimming took off 3 bases at V and 3 bases at J, with 15 bases between the two ends. CDR1 LGHNA and CDR2 YNFKEQ come from the germline V gene. The CDR3 extends over 16 amino acids.

V and J are TRBV6-6 and TRBJ2-7; possibly TRBD1 for D (6 bases). The V end was cut by 5 bases, the J end by 5 bases, with 10 bases between. This CDR3 is built from 12 residues. Germline V gene lookup returns CDR1 MNHNY and CDR2 SVGAGI (reference sequence). This CDR3 reads CASSTDRHEQYF. The CDR3, as DNA: TGTGCCAGCAGTACCGACAGGCACGAGCAGTACTTC.

The V call is TRBV11-2, the J call TRBJ2-7; no firm D call. This CDR3 is built from 12 residues. The germline gives CDR1 SGHAT, CDR2 FQNNGV. The V end lost 1 base, the J end lost 7 bases, and 8 bases lay between the germline ends. Here the CDR3 reads CASSLGRGEQYF. The DNA for the CDR3 is TGTGCCAGCAGCTTAGGTCGAGGAGAGCAGTACTTC.

On this clone: The junction and the germline gene differ at one end; a read error may be behind it. This chain uses TRBV6-6 with TRBJ1-6; 8 positions match TRBD1. The CDR3 has 13 residues. Germline V lookup: CDR1 MNHNY, CDR2 SVGAGI (reference sequence). The CDR3 loop is CASSSTGTGPAAF. The DNA of the CDR3 is TGTGCCAGCAGTTCGACCGGGACAGGCCCTGCGGCTTTT.

J is TRBJ2-5 and V is TRBV11-2; TRBD1 matches at 11 bases. Germline V lookup: CDR1 SGHAT, CDR2 FQNNGV. This CDR3 spans 16 amino acids. V trimming: 4 bases; J trimming: 7 bases; junction bases outside the gene matches: 11. This CDR3 is CASSSYPGQGGGTQYF. CDR3 DNA: TGTGCCAGCAGCTCGTATCCGGGACAGGGGGGAGGGACCCAGTACTTC. The variable domain in full, with the rest retrieved from reference TRBV11-2 and TRBJ2-5, is EAGVAQSPRYKIIEKRQSVAFWCNPISGHATLYWYQQILGQGPKLLIQFQNNGVVDDSQLPKDRFSAERLKGVDSTLKIQPAKLEDSAVYLCASSSYPGQGGGTQYFGPGTRLLVL.

This clone was observed a single time. The gene calls are TRBV19 and TRBJ1-5; D call uncertain. The CDR3 covers 14 residues. Germline lookup yields CDR1 LNHDA and CDR2 SQIVND (reference sequence). The V end was cut by 3 bases, the J end by 2 bases, with 8 bases between. For the CDR3, the DNA is TGTGCCAGTAGTATGGCGGCCCGCAATCAGCCCCAGCATTTT. Translation gives CASSMAARNQPQHF. The full variable domain, rest sourced from reference TRBV19 and TRBJ1-5, is DGGITQSPKYLFRKEGQNVTLSCEQNLNHDAMYWYRQDPGQGLRLIYYSQIVNDFQKGDIAEGYSVSREKKESFPLTVTSAQKNPTAFYLCASSMAARNQPQHFGDGTRLSIL.